This paragraph reports one T cell receptor beta chain. What it recognizes is unknown. These data come from a study of cytomegalovirus exposure and HLA in healthy donors. On the study more broadly: The 95 to 150 validation repertoires were produced on the same platform as the 500 to 800 repertoires of the first cohort. This was reported in a later analysis. Regarding the study as a whole: In vitro checks showed that a few CMV-associated chains really do target CMV antigens. Clusters of TCRs from the first cohort tended to co-occur in the 90 to 150 validation repertoires (as a later analysis found). Researchers counted around 160 TCR beta chains as cytomegalovirus-associated.

Assay: immunoSEQ multiplex PCR; the TCRdb copy retains only in-frame clones and omits some. The sample shows roughly 330,000 clones, 87% of them seen only once. CDR1 and CDR2 from the germline V gene are GTSNPN and SVGIG (reference sequence). This CDR3 is 12 amino acids long. Trimming shortened V by 0 bases and J by 8 bases, and 10 bases separated the two germline ends. The chain employs TRBV30 and TRBJ1-1; D not resolved. The TCR comes from a woman aged 30 to 39 in good health and CMV-seropositive. The sample comprised PBMCs. CDR3 sequence reads: CAWSVSAYEAFF. DNA for the CDR3: TGTGCCTGGAGTGTGTCAGCATACGAAGCTTTCTTT.